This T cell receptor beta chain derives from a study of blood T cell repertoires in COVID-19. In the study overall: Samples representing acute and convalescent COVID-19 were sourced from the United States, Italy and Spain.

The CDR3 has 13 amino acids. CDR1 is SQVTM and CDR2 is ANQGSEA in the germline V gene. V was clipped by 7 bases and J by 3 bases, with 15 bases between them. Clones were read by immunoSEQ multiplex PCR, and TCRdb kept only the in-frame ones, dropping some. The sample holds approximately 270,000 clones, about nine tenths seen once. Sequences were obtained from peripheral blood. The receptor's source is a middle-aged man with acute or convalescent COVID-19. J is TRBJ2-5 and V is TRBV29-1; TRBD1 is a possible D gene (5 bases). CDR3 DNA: TGCAGCGCCCCAGGTCCAGGGAAAGAGACCCAGTACTTC. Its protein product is CSAPGPGKETQYF. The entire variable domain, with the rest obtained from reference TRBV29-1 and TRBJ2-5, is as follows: SAVISQKPSRDICQRGTSLTIQCQVDSQVTMMFWYRQQPGQSLTLIATANQGSEATYESGFVIDKFPISRPNLTFSTLTVSNMSPEDSSIYLCSAPGPGKETQYFGPGTRLLVL.